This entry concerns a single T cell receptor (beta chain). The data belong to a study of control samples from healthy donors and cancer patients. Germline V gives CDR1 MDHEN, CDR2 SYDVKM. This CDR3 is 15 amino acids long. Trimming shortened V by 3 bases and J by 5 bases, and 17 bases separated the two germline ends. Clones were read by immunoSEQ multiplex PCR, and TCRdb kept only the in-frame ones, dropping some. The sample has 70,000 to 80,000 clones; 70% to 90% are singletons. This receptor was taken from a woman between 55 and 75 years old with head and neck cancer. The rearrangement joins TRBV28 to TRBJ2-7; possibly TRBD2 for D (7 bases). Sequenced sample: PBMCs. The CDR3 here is CASSLGGAGAHEQYF. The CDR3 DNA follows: TGTGCCAGCAGTTTGGGAGGGGCAGGGGCTCACGAGCAGTACTTC.